The clone carrying this T cell receptor beta chain was observed a few times. Its antigen is unidentified. Some clones are missing from TCRdb's copy, which holds only in-frame ones; the method was immunoSEQ multiplex PCR. Seen here are under 45,000 clones, about four fifths observed once, and the top ten hold about a fifth. These data originate in a study of OX40 agonist ivuxolimab in advanced cancers. Findings and limits, study-wide: Doses of 0.1 to 3.0 mg/kg were accompanied by clonal expansion of CD4+ and CD8+ blood T cells by week 6. CD4+ T cells averaged fewer expanded clones than CD8+ T cells. In a subset of nonresponders, normalized T-cell clonal expansion was also low.

V was trimmed by 1 base and J by 1 base, leaving 10 bases between them. In germline, CDR1 is GTSNPN, CDR2 SVGIG (reference sequence). CDR3 size: 14 residues. The TCR sequence derives from an adult with an advanced solid tumor such as melanoma, head and neck, liver or kidney cancer. The genes are TRBV30 and TRBJ1-1, with D unclear. The sequences come from CD4+ or CD8+ T cells sorted from blood, collected in a trial of the OX40 agonist ivuxolimab. The CDR3 spells CAWSGKPPNTEAFF. CDR3 nucleotides: TGTGCCTGGAGTGGGAAGCCCCCGAACACTGAAGCTTTCTTT.